The clone carrying this T cell receptor beta chain was counted a few times. No antigen is known for it. Data came from immunoSEQ multiplex PCR; TCRdb stores just in-frame clones and leaves some out. The sample has about 85,000 clones, over 70% seen once; the top ten hold under 20%. The data originate from a study of T cell responses to AZD1222 COVID-19 vaccine. Study-level information: Pooling of second doses given at about 4 or about 12 weeks was done. Broader study findings: Unmutated variant regions are reportedly the target of nearly half of TCRs that are spike-specific.

V was shortened by 0 bases and J by 7 bases, with 13 bases between the two germline ends. From germline, CDR1 is SGHRS and CDR2 YFSETQ. The CDR3 has 14 amino acids. The chain has TRBV5-1 and TRBJ1-2; D is unclear. The TCR was taken from an adult in good health. Sequences were derived from peripheral blood, sampled on day 0 of AZD1222 vaccination. The CDR3 spells CASSLAPAFFGYTF. Written as DNA, the CDR3 is TGCGCCAGCAGCTTGGCCCCGGCTTTTTTTGGCTACACCTTC. The full variable domain, completed using reference TRBV5-1 and TRBJ1-2, is KAGVTQTPRYLIKTRGQQVTLSCSPISGHRSVSWYQQTPGQGLQFLFEYFSETQRNKGNFPGRFSGRQFSNSRSEMNVSTLELGDSALYLCASSLAPAFFGYTFGSGTRLTVV.